This T cell receptor beta chain comes out of a study of cytomegalovirus exposure and HLA in healthy donors. Study conclusions and caveats: The Asian-associated ancestry cluster reportedly had fewer N-insertions than the approximately 670-donor mean in a later analysis. Most CMV-associated TCR beta chains appeared HLA-restricted in a later analysis. A link between a missense DCLRE1C variant and TCR beta V- and J-gene trimming emerged from a later analysis.

Primers included in the PCR were 60 Vbeta and 13 Jbeta primers. Data came from immunoSEQ multiplex PCR; TCRdb stores just in-frame clones and leaves some out. The repertoire has over 85,000 clones, 70% to 80% of them found once; the top ten carry over 6%. V lost 4 bases and J 1 base, leaving 7 bases between the germline ends. Germline-derived CDR1 and CDR2 are KGHSH and LQKENI. This CDR3 comprises 13 residues. On this clone: Its antigen is still unknown.

The sequenced sample was PBMCs. This TCR came from a female donor in good health and CMV-seronegative. The chain couples TRBV18 to TRBJ1-1, with TRBD1 as a possible D gene (5 bases). The CDR3 DNA reads TGTGCCAGCTCACGACAGTGGAACACTGAAGCTTTCTTT. Its protein is CASSRQWNTEAFF.